These 23 T cell receptor beta chains originate from one sample sequenced in a study of long-term antiretroviral therapy in people with HIV. Version v3.0 of the immunoSEQ assay was performed at survey level. Sequencing was performed with immunoSEQ multiplex PCR; in TCRdb, only in-frame clones are kept and a portion is missing. The data show over 30,000 clones, roughly 82% seen once. Sequenced material: unsorted PBMCs, taken 0.6 years after starting antiretroviral therapy. Receptors were obtained from a man younger than 35 with HIV.

The V gene is TRBV9, the J gene TRBJ2-7; D gene uncertain. V dropped 3 bases and J dropped 0 bases, with 7 bases sitting between them. CDR1 SGDLS and CDR2 YYNGEE come from the germline V gene. This CDR3 is 13 amino acids long. The CDR3: CASSDGPSYEQYF. CDR3 DNA sequence: TGTGCCAGCAGCGACGGACCCTCCTACGAGCAGTACTTC.

The chain uses TRBV28 and TRBJ2-1; D perhaps matches TRBD2 (6 bases). V lost 3 bases and J 4 bases, leaving 13 bases between the germline ends. This CDR3 is 15 amino acids long. Germline CDR1 and CDR2: MDHEN and SYDVKM. CDR3 in DNA: TGTGCCAGCAGTTTTAGGGCTAGCGAATACAATGAGCAGTTCTTC. It yields the protein CASSFRASEYNEQFF. The full variable domain, completed using reference TRBV28 and TRBJ2-1, is DVKVTQSSRYLVKRTGEKVFLECVQDMDHENMFWYRQDPGLGLRLIYFSYDVKMKEKGDIPEGYSVSREKKERFSLILESASTNQTSMYLCASSFRASEYNEQFFGPGTRLTVL.

This chain uses TRBV5-6 with TRBJ2-1; D possibly matches TRBD1 or TRBD2 (5 bases each). CDR1 SGHDT and CDR2 YYEEEE come from the germline V gene. The germline V and J ends were trimmed by 4 bases and 3 bases, with 11 bases remaining between them. The CDR3 spans 14 residues. The CDR3 region is CASSPGPGYNEQFF. The CDR3 nucleotides are TGTGCCAGCAGCCCGGGGCCGGGCTACAATGAGCAGTTCTTC.

Details on this clone: One junction end disagrees with the germline gene, perhaps due to a read error. This chain joins TRBV13 and TRBJ2-7; 10 bases are a match to TRBD2. Germline V gene lookup returns CDR1 PRHDT and CDR2 FYEKMQ (reference sequence). CDR3 length: 12 amino acids. The CDR3 region has the DNA TGTGCCAGCAGCCCTCTAGCGGGAGAAACCCCATTC. It yields the protein CASSPLAGETPF. The full variable domain, rest sourced from reference TRBV13 and TRBJ2-7, is AAGVIQSPRHLIKEKRETATLKCYPIPRHDTVYWYQQGPGQDPQFLISFYEKMQSDKGSIPDRFSAQQFSDYHSELNMSSLELGDSALYFCASSPLAGETPFGPGTRLTVT.

This chain joins TRBV19 and TRBJ1-2; TRBD1 is a possible D gene (6 bases). Looked up from germline, CDR1 is LNHDA and CDR2 is SQIVND (reference sequence). Trimming removed 4 bases from V and 4 bases from J, with 16 bases in between. The length of the CDR3 is 15 residues. The DNA for the CDR3 is TGTGCCAGTAGTACGACAGGCCGCGGGAGCTATGGCTACACCTTC. This encodes CASSTTGRGSYGYTF.

The rearrangement joins TRBV29-1 to TRBJ2-3; 8 nucleotides match TRBD1. Germline CDR1 and CDR2: SQVTM and ANQGSEA. The CDR3 contains 15 residues. With V trimmed by 3 bases and J by 3 bases, 8 bases remained unmatched. The CDR3 loop reads CSVDTSGGRTDTQYF. As DNA, the CDR3 is TGCAGCGTTGATACGTCAGGGGGCAGGACAGATACGCAGTATTTT.

The rearrangement uses TRBV4-1 and TRBJ2-5, with 10 bases aligning to TRBD2. Germline V CDR1 and CDR2: MGHRA, YSYEKL. The CDR3 length is 18 residues. Trimming removed 4 bases from V and 0 bases from J; junction bases left unmatched: 11. In DNA form, the CDR3 reads TGCGCCAGCAGCCTAAGGCTAGCGGGAGAGGGATACCAAGAGACCCAGTACTTC. Its translation is CASSLRLAGEGYQETQYF.

The rearrangement uses TRBV27 and TRBJ2-1, with 8 bases lining up with TRBD1. The V gene's germline CDR1 is MNHEY and CDR2 SMNVEV (reference sequence). Trimming removed 5 bases from V and 6 bases from J; junction bases left unmatched: 12. The CDR3 is 16 residues long. The CDR3 protein is CASSHHLGQGTNEQFF. CDR3 sequence (DNA): TGTGCCAGCAGTCACCATCTCGGACAGGGAACCAATGAGCAGTTCTTC.

V gene TRBV6-1 combines with J gene TRBJ2-2; D gene unclear. Germline V gene lookup returns CDR1 MNHNS and CDR2 SASEGT. Trimming shortened V by 7 bases and J by 7 bases, and 7 bases separated the two germline ends. This CDR3 is 11 amino acids long. The CDR3 DNA reads as TGTGCCAGCAATTCTATCGGGGAGCTGTTTTTT. This encodes CASNSIGELFF.

Comment on this clone: This probably arose from a read error, given a far larger clone one base away. The rearrangement links TRBV13 to TRBJ1-2; 9 bases are a match to TRBD1. This CDR3 spans 15 amino acids. Losses at the gene ends were 0 bases for V and 4 bases for J; bases not matched to a gene: 3. CDR1 PRHDT and CDR2 FYEKMQ come from the germline V gene (reference sequence). Here the CDR3 reads CASSLGVTGGYGYTF. CDR3 DNA: TGTGCCAGCAGCTTAGGGGTGACAGGGGGCTATGGCTACACCTTC.

This clone was counted once. Relative to the germline gene, one junction end is altered; a read error may explain this. J is TRBJ2-1 and V is TRBV19; the match to TRBD2 covers 7 bases. Germline lookup yields CDR1 LNHDA and CDR2 SQIVND (reference sequence). The CDR3 contains 12 residues. Written as DNA, the CDR3 is TGCGCTTCGGGCGGGAGCGGAAATGAGCAGTTCTTC. Protein: CASGGSGNEQFF.

CDR3 DNA sequence: TGTGCCAGCAGACAGCGGGAGTCTGGTGAGCAGTTCTTC. Its protein is CASRQRESGEQFF. V is TRBV6-5 and J is TRBJ2-1; 8 bases are a match to TRBD2. CDR3 length equals 13 residues. CDR1 is MNHEY and CDR2 is SVGAGI in the germline V gene. J gave up 9 bases and V 6 bases, and 7 bases lay outside the gene matches.

The rearrangement uses TRBV27 and TRBJ2-4, with 8 bases aligning to TRBD1. Germline-derived CDR1 and CDR2 are MNHEY and SMNVEV (reference sequence). Trimming removed 3 bases from V and 0 bases from J; junction bases left unmatched: 7. The CDR3 spans 17 residues. This chain's CDR3 is CASSFGTGLLAKNIQYF. Here the CDR3 DNA reads TGTGCCAGCAGTTTTGGGACAGGCCTGCTAGCCAAAAACATTCAGTACTTC.

The chain carries TRBV19 and TRBJ2-7; D is unclear. Per the germline V gene, CDR1 is LNHDA and CDR2 is SQIVND (reference sequence). This CDR3 has 14 amino acids. Trimming shortened V by 3 bases and J by 3 bases, and 12 bases separated the two germline ends. CDR3 sequence reads: CASSMYGTYYEQYF. The CDR3 DNA is TGTGCCAGTAGTATGTACGGCACCTACTACGAGCAGTACTTC.

The CDR3 sequence is CASTLADTQYF. The CDR3, as DNA: TGTGCCAGCACCCTCGCGGATACGCAGTATTTT. The chain has TRBV27 and TRBJ2-3; D gene uncertain. The V and J ends lost 7 bases and 6 bases respectively, with 8 bases between them. Germline V gene data show CDR1 as MNHEY and CDR2 as SMNVEV (reference sequence). This CDR3 contains 11 residues.

The rearrangement joins TRBV28 to TRBJ2-5, with TRBD2 as a possible D gene (7 bases). The ends were cut back, 5 bases at V and 0 bases at J, with 25 bases in the middle. Germline V lookup: CDR1 MDHEN, CDR2 SYDVKM. This CDR3 spans 19 amino acids. The CDR3 here is CASSPLNGGAERDQETQYF. The DNA for the CDR3 is TGTGCCAGCAGTCCCCTTAATGGGGGGGCTGAAAGGGACCAAGAGACCCAGTACTTC.

The chain carries TRBV19 and TRBJ2-7, with D possibly TRBD1 on 6 matching bases. Trimming removed 4 bases at V and 3 bases at J, with 16 bases between. The CDR3 has 15 amino acids. Germline loops: CDR1 LNHDA, CDR2 SQIVND (reference sequence). CDR3 DNA: TGTGCCAGTAGTAACCACAGGGATTCCCTCTACGAGCAGTACTTC. Amino acids: CASSNHRDSLYEQYF.

There are a few counts of this clone. The gene calls are TRBV30 and TRBJ1-2, with 9 bases matching TRBD1. J lost 3 bases, V lost 2 bases, and 13 bases had no gene match. Germline lookup yields CDR1 GTSNPN and CDR2 SVGIG (reference sequence). CDR3 length: 17 residues. The CDR3 sequence: CAWSRLDRGSPDYGYTF. CDR3 in DNA: TGTGCCTGGAGTCGTTTGGACAGGGGAAGCCCGGACTATGGCTACACCTTC.

The V call is TRBV6-6, the J call TRBJ2-7; 9 bases are a match to TRBD1. The CDR3 sequence is 15 residues long. Unmatched junction bases numbered 7, after V lost 5 bases and J lost 2 bases. CDR1 and CDR2 from the germline V gene are MNHNY and SVGAGI (reference sequence). CDR3 in DNA: TGTGCCAGCAGTCCCCCGGGACAGGGTCCCTACGAGCAGTACTTC. Its translation: CASSPPGQGPYEQYF.

The rearrangement links TRBV2 to TRBJ2-7; D is tentatively TRBD1 or TRBD2 (5 bases each). With 3 bases removed from V and 6 bases from J, the gap between germline ends came to 9 bases. Germline lookup yields CDR1 SNHLY and CDR2 FYNNEI. The CDR3 is 12 amino acids. The CDR3 is CASSDEGFEQYF. The CDR3 DNA sequence: TGTGCCAGCAGTGATGAGGGGTTCGAGCAGTACTTC. Looking up the rest from reference TRBV2 and TRBJ2-7 gives the full variable domain: EPEVTQTPSHQVTQMGQEVILRCVPISNHLYFYWYRQILGQKVEFLVSFYNNEISEKSEIFDDQFSVERPDGSNFTLKIRSTKLEDSAMYFCASSDEGFEQYFGPGTRLTVT.

The chain is built from TRBV9 and TRBJ2-5, with D perhaps matching TRBD1 (7 bases). This CDR3 has 14 amino acids. V was trimmed by 2 bases and J by 4 bases, leaving 12 bases between them. From germline, CDR1 is SGDLS and CDR2 YYNGEE. As DNA, the CDR3 is TGTGCCAGCAGCGTTACGCAGGGGGGAGAGACCCAGTACTTC. Translated, it gives CASSVTQGGETQYF.

The V call is TRBV25-1, the J call TRBJ2-3, with D unresolved. This CDR3 comprises 14 residues. V was pared by 5 bases and J by 4 bases, with 13 bases between. From germline, CDR1 is MGHDK and CDR2 SYGVNS. The CDR3 reads CASSPSGGSDTQYF. CDR3 DNA sequence: TGTGCCAGCAGTCCTTCGGGTGGTTCAGATACGCAGTATTTT.

The V call is TRBV28, the J call TRBJ2-2, with unresolved D. This CDR3 region has 14 residues. Trimming left V 4 bases short and J 5 bases short, with 11 bases between. Per germline, CDR1 MDHEN and CDR2 SYDVKM. The CDR3 spells CASSSSGWTGELFF. The DNA for the CDR3 is TGTGCCAGCAGTTCCTCTGGGTGGACCGGGGAGCTGTTTTTT.